These T cell receptor beta chains were read from a single sample in a study of beta chain features in type 1 diabetes. Method: immunoSEQ multiplex PCR; TCRdb's copy keeps in-frame clones and lacks some. The table includes more than 85,000 clones, approximately 37% detected once. Sequencing used stem cell memory CD4+ T cells from blood. All receptors derive from a woman aged 18-35 years in good health. CDR3s include the opening cysteine and the closing phenylalanine or tryptophan. The order of the fields is V gene, J gene, D gene, clone size, CDR3 protein, CDR3 DNA. A D gene is named only where the DNA matches it firmly. Clone size is not always given. Where it is, it says once, few, many or a class for expanded clones.

v_call: TRBV6-6; j_call: TRBJ1-5; d_call: -; clone_size: -; cdr3_aa: CASSLTDSDSNQPQHF; cdr3_nt: TGTGCCAGCAGTCTAACGGACAGCGATAGCAATCAGCCCCAGCATTTT
v_call: TRBV7-3; j_call: TRBJ2-7; d_call: TRBD2; clone_size: -; cdr3_aa: CASSLVGPLAGEAYEQYF; cdr3_nt: TGTGCCAGCAGCTTAGTGGGTCCCTTAGCGGGAGAGGCCTACGAGCAGTACTTC
v_call: TRBV28; j_call: TRBJ1-2; d_call: TRBD1; clone_size: -; cdr3_aa: CASSWGGTGGAYGYTF; cdr3_nt: TGTGCCAGCAGTTGGGGGGGAACAGGGGGCGCCTATGGCTACACCTTC
v_call: TRBV7-2; j_call: TRBJ2-5; d_call: -; clone_size: -; cdr3_aa: CASRGAETQYF; cdr3_nt: TGTGCCAGCAGGGGAGCGGAGACCCAGTACTTC
v_call: TRBV18; j_call: TRBJ2-7; d_call: -; clone_size: -; cdr3_aa: CASSRRREHHEQYF; cdr3_nt: TGTGCCAGCTCACGGCGAAGGGAGCATCACGAGCAGTACTTC
v_call: TRBV7-9; j_call: TRBJ1-1; d_call: -; clone_size: -; cdr3_aa: CASSQAWLQGPTRDTEAFF; cdr3_nt: TGTGCCAGCAGCCAAGCCTGGCTACAAGGGCCCACCAGGGACACTGAAGCTTTCTTT
v_call: TRBV9; j_call: TRBJ1-1; d_call: TRBD1; clone_size: -; cdr3_aa: CASSKRGLETEAFF; cdr3_nt: TGTGCCAGCAGTAAGAGGGGGCTCGAAACTGAAGCTTTCTTT
v_call: TRBV27; j_call: TRBJ2-7; d_call: TRBD1; clone_size: -; cdr3_aa: CASSLSRFINGTGRYEQYF; cdr3_nt: TGTGCCAGCAGTTTATCTCGTTTTATTAACGGGACAGGGCGTTACGAGCAGTACTTC
v_call: TRBV7-3; j_call: TRBJ1-6; d_call: -; clone_size: -; cdr3_aa: CASVGQPLHF; cdr3_nt: TGTGCCAGCGTAGGACAACCCCTCCACTTT
v_call: TRBV9; j_call: TRBJ2-2; d_call: TRBD2; clone_size: -; cdr3_aa: CASSVTSGATGELFF; cdr3_nt: TGTGCCAGCAGCGTTACTAGCGGGGCCACCGGGGAGCTGTTTTTT
v_call: TRBV2; j_call: TRBJ2-7; d_call: TRBD2; clone_size: few; cdr3_aa: CASSRDYFSYEQYF; cdr3_nt: TGTGCCAGCAGCCGGGACTACTTCTCCTACGAGCAGTACTTC
v_call: TRBV6-1; j_call: TRBJ1-2; d_call: TRBD1; clone_size: -; cdr3_aa: CASSAGTGVYGYTF; cdr3_nt: TGTGCCAGCAGTGCCGGGACAGGGGTCTATGGCTACACCTTC
v_call: TRBV28; j_call: TRBJ2-3; d_call: TRBD1; clone_size: few; cdr3_aa: CASSPLTGTHIDTQYF; cdr3_nt: TGTGCCAGCAGTCCGCTGACAGGGACACATATAGATACGCAGTATTTT
v_call: TRBV2; j_call: TRBJ1-3; d_call: TRBD1; clone_size: few; cdr3_aa: CASKDRRVWPSRRITGGSTIYF; cdr3_nt: TGTGCCAGCAAGGATAGAAGAGTTTGGCCAAGTCGGCGCATCACAGGGGGCTCCACCATATATTTT
v_call: TRBV7-9; j_call: TRBJ2-7; d_call: TRBD1; clone_size: -; cdr3_aa: CASSLGGGTGYGGEQYF; cdr3_nt: TGTGCCAGCAGCTTAGGTGGGGGGACAGGGTATGGGGGCGAGCAGTACTTC
v_call: TRBV30; j_call: TRBJ2-3; d_call: TRBD1; clone_size: -; cdr3_aa: CAWSPSLDRGDKDTQYF; cdr3_nt: TGTGCCTGGAGTCCGAGTTTGGACAGGGGAGATAAAGATACGCAGTATTTT
v_call: TRBV7-9; j_call: TRBJ2-1; d_call: TRBD2; clone_size: -; cdr3_aa: CASSLGLAGNNQFF; cdr3_nt: TGTGCCAGCAGCTTAGGGCTAGCGGGAAACAATCAGTTCTTC
v_call: TRBV7-3; j_call: TRBJ1-1; d_call: -; clone_size: -; cdr3_aa: CASSLGFSGGRNTEAFF; cdr3_nt: TGTGCCAGCAGCTTAGGGTTCTCGGGGGGCCGGAACACTGAAGCTTTCTTT
v_call: TRBV7-2; j_call: TRBJ1-2; d_call: -; clone_size: -; cdr3_aa: CASSPSGMGGYTF; cdr3_nt: TGTGCCAGCAGCCCCTCGGGGATGGGGGGCTACACCTTC
v_call: TRBV7-9; j_call: TRBJ1-4; d_call: -; clone_size: few; cdr3_aa: CASSPTQWAGLNEKLFF; cdr3_nt: TGTGCCAGCAGCCCGACGCAGTGGGCAGGGTTGAATGAAAAACTGTTTTTT
v_call: TRBV29-1; j_call: TRBJ1-5; d_call: TRBD1; clone_size: -; cdr3_aa: CSARTGFNQPQHF; cdr3_nt: TGCAGCGCGAGGACAGGGTTCAATCAGCCCCAGCATTTT
v_call: TRBV7-9; j_call: TRBJ1-2; d_call: -; clone_size: many; cdr3_aa: CASVRRSNGYTF; cdr3_nt: TGTGCCAGTGTCAGGAGGAGCAATGGCTACACCTTC
v_call: TRBV30; j_call: TRBJ1-2; d_call: -; clone_size: -; cdr3_aa: CAWRYQGINYGYTF; cdr3_nt: TGTGCCTGGAGGTATCAGGGTATTAACTATGGCTACACCTTC
v_call: TRBV6-5; j_call: TRBJ1-1; d_call: -; clone_size: -; cdr3_aa: CATQGAVEAFF; cdr3_nt: TGTGCCACCCAAGGGGCCGTGGAGGCTTTCTTT
v_call: TRBV5-1; j_call: TRBJ2-5; d_call: -; clone_size: -; cdr3_aa: CASSLGGQETQYF; cdr3_nt: TGCGCCAGCAGCTTGGGCGGGCAAGAGACCCAGTACTTC
v_call: TRBV11-2; j_call: TRBJ2-3; d_call: TRBD1; clone_size: few; cdr3_aa: CASRGTAFMPDTQYF; cdr3_nt: TGTGCCAGCAGGGGGACAGCGTTCATGCCAGATACGCAGTATTTT
v_call: TRBV14; j_call: TRBJ2-3; d_call: TRBD2; clone_size: -; cdr3_aa: CASSPSREVRYTDTQYF; cdr3_nt: TGTGCCAGCAGCCCTTCCCGGGAGGTGAGATACACAGATACGCAGTATTTT
v_call: TRBV5-4; j_call: TRBJ2-5; d_call: -; clone_size: -; cdr3_aa: CASSLDPARESTQYF; cdr3_nt: TGTGCCAGCAGCTTGGACCCCGCTAGAGAGTCGACCCAGTACTTC
v_call: TRBV2; j_call: TRBJ2-2; d_call: -; clone_size: -; cdr3_aa: CASVRNTGELFF; cdr3_nt: TGTGCCAGCGTTAGAAACACCGGGGAGCTGTTTTTT